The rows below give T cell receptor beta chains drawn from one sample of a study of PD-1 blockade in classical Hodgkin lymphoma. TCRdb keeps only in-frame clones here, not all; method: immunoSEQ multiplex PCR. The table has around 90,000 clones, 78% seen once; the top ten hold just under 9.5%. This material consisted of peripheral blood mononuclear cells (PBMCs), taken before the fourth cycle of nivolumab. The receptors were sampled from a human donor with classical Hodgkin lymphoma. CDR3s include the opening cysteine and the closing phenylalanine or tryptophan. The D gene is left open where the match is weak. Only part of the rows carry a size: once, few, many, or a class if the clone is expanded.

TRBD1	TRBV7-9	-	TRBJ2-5	CASSLGTGGFETQYF	TGTGCCAGCAGCTTAGGGACAGGGGGTTTTGAGACCCAGTACTTC
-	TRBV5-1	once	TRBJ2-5	CASSLARQIQETQYF	TGCGCCAGCAGCTTGGCGAGACAGATACAAGAGACCCAGTACTTC
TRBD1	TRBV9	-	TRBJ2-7	CASSASDRGTYEQYF	TGTGCCAGCAGCGCGAGCGACAGGGGAACCTACGAGCAGTACTTC
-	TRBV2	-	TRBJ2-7	CASTGLPLISGEQYF	TGTGCCAGCACGGGACTCCCCTTAATATCGGGCGAGCAGTACTTC
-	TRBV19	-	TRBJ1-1	CASSTPDQWDTEAFF	TGTGCCAGTAGTACGCCCGACCAATGGGACACTGAAGCTTTCTTT
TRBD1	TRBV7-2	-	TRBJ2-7	CASSLATGVNTYEQYF	TGTGCCAGCAGCTTAGCGACAGGGGTCAATACCTACGAGCAGTACTTC
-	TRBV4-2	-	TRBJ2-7	CASSQDPLAPLNEQYF	TGTGCCAGCAGCCAAGATCCCCTAGCTCCCTTAAACGAGCAGTACTTC
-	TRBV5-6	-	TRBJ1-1	CASSLKGSRAEAFF	TGTGCCAGCAGCTTGAAGGGCAGTAGGGCTGAAGCTTTCTTT
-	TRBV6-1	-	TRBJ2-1	CASSVGPIQQFF	TGTGCCAGCAGTGTGGGACCTATCCAGCAGTTCTTC
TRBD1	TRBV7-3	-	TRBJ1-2	CASSLRQGDGYTF	TGTGCCAGCAGCTTAAGACAGGGAGATGGCTACACCTTC
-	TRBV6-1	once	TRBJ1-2	CASSEAREGYGYTF	TGTGCCAGCAGTGAAGCGAGGGAGGGATATGGCTACACCTTC
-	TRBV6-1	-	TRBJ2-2	CASSGWDRSELFF	TGTGCCAGCAGTGGCTGGGACCGCTCGGAGCTGTTTTTT
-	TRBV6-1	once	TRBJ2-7	CASVARLYEQYF	TGTGCCAGCGTGGCCAGACTCTACGAGCAGTACTTC
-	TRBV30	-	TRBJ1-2	CAWGSGQGNYGYTF	TGTGCCTGGGGCTCGGGGCAGGGGAACTATGGCTACACCTTC
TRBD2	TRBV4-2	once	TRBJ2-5	CASSPGGRGETQYF	TGTGCCAGCAGCCCCGGCGGGAGAGGTGAGACCCAGTACTTC
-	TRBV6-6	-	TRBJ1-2	CASQPFAAGNYGYTF	TGTGCCAGCCAACCTTTCGCGGCAGGGAACTATGGCTACACCTTC
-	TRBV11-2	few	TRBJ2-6	CASSLEGSASGANVLTF	TGTGCCAGCAGCTTAGAAGGGTCAGCCTCTGGGGCCAACGTCCTGACTTTC
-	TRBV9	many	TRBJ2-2	CASSVSGATGELFF	TGTGCCAGCAGCGTCTCAGGGGCGACCGGGGAGCTGTTTTTT
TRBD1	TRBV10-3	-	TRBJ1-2	CAISEDRGGYGYTF	TGTGCCATCAGTGAGGACAGGGGGGGCTATGGCTACACCTTC
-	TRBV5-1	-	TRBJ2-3	CASSLLTSLSTDTQYF	TGCGCCAGCAGCCTCTTAACTAGCCTGAGCACAGATACGCAGTATTTT
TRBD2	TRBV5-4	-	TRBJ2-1	CASSWGLAGGPGEQFF	TGTGCCAGCAGCTGGGGACTAGCGGGAGGGCCAGGGGAGCAGTTCTTC
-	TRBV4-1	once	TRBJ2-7	CASSQDFWQGLNYEQYF	TGCGCCAGCAGCCAAGATTTTTGGCAGGGACTGAACTACGAGCAGTACTTC
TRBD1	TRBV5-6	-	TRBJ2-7	CASRYRTGGFDEQYF	TGTGCCAGCAGGTATCGGACAGGGGGCTTCGACGAGCAGTACTTC
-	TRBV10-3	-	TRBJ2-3	CAISPKAVSTDTQYF	TGTGCCATCAGTCCAAAAGCGGTGAGCACAGATACGCAGTATTTT
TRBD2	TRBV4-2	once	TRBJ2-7	CASSQDRQPRASGASSYEQYF	TGTGCCAGCAGCCAAGATCGGCAGCCTAGGGCTAGCGGGGCCAGCTCCTACGAGCAGTACTTC
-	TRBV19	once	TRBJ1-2	CASSMSGRDNYGYTF	TGTGCCAGTAGTATGAGTGGCAGGGATAACTATGGCTACACCTTC
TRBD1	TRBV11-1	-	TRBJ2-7	CASSHTTGGSLYEQYF	TGTGCCAGCAGCCATACGACAGGGGGTTCGCTCTACGAGCAGTACTTC
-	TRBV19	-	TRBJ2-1	CASIGSYNEQFF	TGTGCCAGTATTGGGTCCTACAATGAGCAGTTCTTC
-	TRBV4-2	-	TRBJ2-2	CASSQEGVGATNTGELFF	TGTGCCAGCAGCCAAGAAGGGGTGGGAGCGACAAACACCGGGGAGCTGTTTTTT
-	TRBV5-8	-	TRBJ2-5	CATRETSVQETQYF	TGTGCCACCCGGGAGACTAGTGTTCAAGAGACCCAGTACTTC
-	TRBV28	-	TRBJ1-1	CASSSTGRTEAFF	TGTGCCAGCAGTTCTACAGGGCGCACTGAAGCTTTCTTT
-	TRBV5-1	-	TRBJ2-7	CASSLEVTSYEQYF	TGCGCCAGCAGCTTGGAAGTTACCTCCTACGAGCAGTACTTC
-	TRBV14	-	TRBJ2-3	CASSQGSPSQYF	TGTGCCAGCAGCCAGGGCTCCCCTTCGCAGTATTTT
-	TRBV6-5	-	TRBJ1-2	CASSYTGDLGGYTF	TGTGCCAGCAGTTATACCGGGGATCTTGGTGGCTACACCTTC
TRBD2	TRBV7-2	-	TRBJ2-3	CASSLRISGGGDTQYF	TGTGCCAGCAGCTTACGTATTAGCGGGGGAGGAGATACGCAGTATTTT